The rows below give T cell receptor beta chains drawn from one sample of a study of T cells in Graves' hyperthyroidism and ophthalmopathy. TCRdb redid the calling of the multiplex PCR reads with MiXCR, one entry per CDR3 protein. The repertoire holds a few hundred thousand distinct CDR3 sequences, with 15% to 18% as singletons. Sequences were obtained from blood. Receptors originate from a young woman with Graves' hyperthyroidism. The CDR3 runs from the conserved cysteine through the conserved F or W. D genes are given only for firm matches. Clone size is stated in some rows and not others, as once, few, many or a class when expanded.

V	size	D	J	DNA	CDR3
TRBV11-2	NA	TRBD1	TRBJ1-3	TGTGCCACCCTAACAGGGGGTGGAAACACCATATATTTT	CATLTGGGNTIYF
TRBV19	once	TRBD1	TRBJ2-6	TGTGTCAGTAGTATCCCCCGTATCTTGGGACAGGGGGTTCCTGGGGCCAACGTCCTGACTTTC	CVSSIPRILGQGVPGANVLTF
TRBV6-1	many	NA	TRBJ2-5	TGTGCCAGCAGTTACGGGGAGACGCAAGAGACCCAGTACTTC	CASSYGETQETQYF
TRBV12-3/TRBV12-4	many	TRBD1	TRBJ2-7	TGTGCCAGCAGGGCCTTCAGGGGGCTGAAAAACGAGCAGTACTTC	CASRAFRGLKNEQYF
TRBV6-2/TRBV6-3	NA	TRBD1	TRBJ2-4	TGTGCCAGCAGTTACTCATCAGGGGGCAAAGCCAAAAACATTCAGTACTTC	CASSYSSGGKAKNIQYF
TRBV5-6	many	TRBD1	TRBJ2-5	TGTGCCAGCAGCGGAATCCGGGACAGCCTAAAAGAGACCCAGTACTTC	CASSGIRDSLKETQYF
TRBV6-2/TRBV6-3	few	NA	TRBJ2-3	TGTGCCAGCAGTTACTTATTAGGGGAAGTCACAGATACGCAGTATTTT	CASSYLLGEVTDTQYF
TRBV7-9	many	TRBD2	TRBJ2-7	TGTGCCAGCAGCTTAGCAGGGAGACTAGCGGGAGCGCAGTACTTC	CASSLAGRLAGAQYF
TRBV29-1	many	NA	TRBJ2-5	TGCAGCGTTGAAGGGCGACCCCTGGGAGAGACCCAGTACTTC	CSVEGRPLGETQYF
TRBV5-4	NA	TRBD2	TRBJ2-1	TGTGCCAGCAGCACTAGCGGGAGGGTTGAGCAGTTCTTC	CASSTSGRVEQFF
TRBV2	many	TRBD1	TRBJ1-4	TGTGCCAGCAGGTACAGGGGGCGCGTTGAAAAACTGTTTTTT	CASRYRGRVEKLFF
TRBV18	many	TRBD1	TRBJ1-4	TGTGCCAGCTCACCTCGCGGGACAGGGATGGAAAAACTGTTTTTT	CASSPRGTGMEKLFF
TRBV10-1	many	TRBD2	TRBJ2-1	TGCGCCAGCAGTGCCGGTCTAGCGGGAGACGGGTACAATGAGCAGTTCTTC	CASSAGLAGDGYNEQFF
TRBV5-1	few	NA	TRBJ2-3	TGCGCCAGCAGCTTGGCCAACGGGGGGCGAGACACAGATACGCAGTATTTT	CASSLANGGRDTDTQYF
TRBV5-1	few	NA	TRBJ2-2	TGCGCCAGCAGCTTGGGGGCCAGGGTGGACACCGGGGAGCTGTTTTTT	CASSLGARVDTGELFF
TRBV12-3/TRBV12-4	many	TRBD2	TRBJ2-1	TGTGCCAGCAGCTCCGGGACTAGCGGGTCCAGTGAGCAGTTCTTC	CASSSGTSGSSEQFF
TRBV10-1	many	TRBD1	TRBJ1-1	TGCGCCAGCAGTGAATACAGGGGGACTGAAGCTTTCTTT	CASSEYRGTEAFF
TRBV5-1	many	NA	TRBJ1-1	TGCGCCAGCAGCGACGGAACCGGGACAACTCTGAACACTGAAGCTTTCTTT	CASSDGTGTTLNTEAFF
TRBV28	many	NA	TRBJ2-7	TGTGCCAGCAGTCCCCACCACCTCGGAGGTGCTGACGAGCAGTACTTC	CASSPHHLGGADEQYF
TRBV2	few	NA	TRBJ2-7	TGTGCCAGCATCAGCTACGTGGCCTACGAGCAGTACTTC	CASISYVAYEQYF
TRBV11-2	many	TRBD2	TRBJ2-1	TGTGCCAGCAGCCGGGAGCTAAGCGGGAGCTCCTACAATGAGCAGTTCTTC	CASSRELSGSSYNEQFF
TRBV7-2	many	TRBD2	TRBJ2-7	TGTGCCAGCAGCCGCCCTAGCGGAGCTTCCTACGAGCAGTACTTC	CASSRPSGASYEQYF
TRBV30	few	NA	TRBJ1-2	TGTGCCTGGAGTTCCCAGGGAGGTGGCTACACCTTC	CAWSSQGGGYTF
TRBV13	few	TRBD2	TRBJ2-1	TGTGCCAGCAGCACGGGACTAGCGGGAGTCGAGAGCCACTACAATGAGCAGTTCTTC	CASSTGLAGVESHYNEQFF
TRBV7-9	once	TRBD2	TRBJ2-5	TGTGCCAGCAGCTTAGGCCGACTAGCGGGAGTGTTAGAGACCCAGTACTTC	CASSLGRLAGVLETQYF
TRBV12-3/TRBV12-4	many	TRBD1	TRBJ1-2	TGTGCCAGCAGTATCCGACAGGGTGGCTATGGCTACACCTTC	CASSIRQGGYGYTF
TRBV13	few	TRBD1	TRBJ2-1	TGTGCCAGCAGCACGGACAGGGAGAATGAGCAGTTCTTC	CASSTDRENEQFF
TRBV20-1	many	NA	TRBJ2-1	TGCAGTGCTAGAGGGACAGACAATGAGCAGTTCTTC	CSARGTDNEQFF
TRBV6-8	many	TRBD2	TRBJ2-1	TGTGCCAGCAGTCCGGGACTAGCGGGTGTGGGGAGCTCCTACAATGAGCAGTTCTTC	CASSPGLAGVGSSYNEQFF
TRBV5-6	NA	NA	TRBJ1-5	TGTGCCAGCAGCTTGGAGGCTAGCGGGAGAAATCAGCCCCAGCATTTT	CASSLEASGRNQPQHF
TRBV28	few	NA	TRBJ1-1	TGTGCCAGCAGGCCGACCGGGTCAAACACTGAAGCTTTCTTT	CASRPTGSNTEAFF
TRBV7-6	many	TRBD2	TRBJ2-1	TGTGCCAGCAGCCGCACCATCGGACTAGCGCGGGATAATGAGCAGTTCTTC	CASSRTIGLARDNEQFF
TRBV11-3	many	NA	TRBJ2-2	TGTGCCAGCAGTGCTTTCACGAACACCGGGGAGCTGTTTTTT	CASSAFTNTGELFF
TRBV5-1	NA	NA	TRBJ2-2	TGCGCCAGCAGCTTTTCTTGGGAGGTCGGCGGGGAGCTGTTTTTT	CASSFSWEVGGELFF
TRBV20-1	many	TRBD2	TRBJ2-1	TGCAGTGCCCAGAATCTAGCGGGAGGCTCCTACAATGAGCAGTTCTTC	CSAQNLAGGSYNEQFF
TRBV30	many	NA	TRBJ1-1	TGTGCCTGGGGGACTTCTGAAGCTTTCTTT	CAWGTSEAFF
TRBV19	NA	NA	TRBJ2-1	TGTGCCAGTAGTGCCCCGGGTTCCTACAATGAGCAGTTCTTC	CASSAPGSYNEQFF
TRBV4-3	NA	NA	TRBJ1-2	TGCGCCAGCAGCCAAGTTGGCTATGGCTACACCTTC	CASSQVGYGYTF
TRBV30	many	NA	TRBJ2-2	TGTGCCTGGAGTTGGGACATTACCGGGGAGCTGTTTTTT	CAWSWDITGELFF
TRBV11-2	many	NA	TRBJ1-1	TGTGCCAGCACCTTCAAGCAGGGGACTGAAGCTTTCTTT	CASTFKQGTEAFF
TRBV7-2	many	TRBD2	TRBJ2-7	TGTGCCAGCAGCACCCGGGGGCAACTAGCGGGAGTCGCGAGCCCCTACGAGCAGTACTTC	CASSTRGQLAGVASPYEQYF
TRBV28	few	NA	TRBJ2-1	TGTGCCAGCAACCCACAGGGACTAAACCACAATGAGCAGTTCTTC	CASNPQGLNHNEQFF
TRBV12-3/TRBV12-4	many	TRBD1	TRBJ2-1	TGTGCCAGCAGTCGGACAGGCCGCGGCAATGAGCAGTTCTTC	CASSRTGRGNEQFF
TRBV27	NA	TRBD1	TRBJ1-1	TGTGCCAGCAGTTTATCGATTGGGACAGCTGAAGCTTTCTTT	CASSLSIGTAEAFF
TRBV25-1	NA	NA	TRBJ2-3	TGTGCCAGCAGCAATATCGTGGACTATTTGGATACGCAGTATTTT	CASSNIVDYLDTQYF
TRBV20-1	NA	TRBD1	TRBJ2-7	TGCAGTGCTAGAGATGGGACAGGGGTGGACTACGAGCAGTACTTC	CSARDGTGVDYEQYF
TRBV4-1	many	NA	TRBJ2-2	TGCGCCAGCAGCCAAGAAAGCGTGGGCATCGGGGAGCTGTTTTTT	CASSQESVGIGELFF
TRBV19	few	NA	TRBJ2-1	TGTGCCAGTAGCCTTCGGACACCGAGCTCCTACAATGAGCAGTTCTTC	CASSLRTPSSYNEQFF
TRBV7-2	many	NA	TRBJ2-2	TGTGCCAGCAGTCAATTCGGACCAAACACCGGGGAGCTGTTTTTT	CASSQFGPNTGELFF
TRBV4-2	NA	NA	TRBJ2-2	TGTGCCAGCAGCCAAGACGGGATGAACACCGGGGAGCTGTTTTTT	CASSQDGMNTGELFF
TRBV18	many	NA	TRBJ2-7	TGTGCCAGCTCGCAAACCACCTACGAGCAGTACTTC	CASSQTTYEQYF
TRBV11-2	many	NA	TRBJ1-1	TGTGCCAGCAGCTTCTCTCAGGGATTGAACACTGAAGCTTTCTTT	CASSFSQGLNTEAFF
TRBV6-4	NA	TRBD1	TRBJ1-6	TGTGCCAGCAGGAAGACAGGGGGGCCCCTCGGCTCACCCCTCCACTTT	CASRKTGGPLGSPLHF
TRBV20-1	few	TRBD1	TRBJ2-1	TGCAGTGCCAGGGACAGATTCTCCTACAATGAGCAGTTCTTC	CSARDRFSYNEQFF
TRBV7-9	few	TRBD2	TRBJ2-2	TGTGCCAGCAGCGCAGGGACTAGCGGGACCTTTATACACACCACCGGGGAGCTGTTTTTT	CASSAGTSGTFIHTTGELFF
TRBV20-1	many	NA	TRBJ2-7	TGCAGTGCTAGGGGGGCTTGGGCCTACGAGCAGTACTTC	CSARGAWAYEQYF
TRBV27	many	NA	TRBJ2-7	TGTGCCAGCAGTTTATCCGGGGACTCCCACTACGAGCAGTACTTC	CASSLSGDSHYEQYF
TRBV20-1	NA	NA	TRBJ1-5	TGCAGTGCCTCAATAATGGGAAATCAGCCCCAGCATTTT	CSASIMGNQPQHF
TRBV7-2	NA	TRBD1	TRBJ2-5	TGTGCCAGCAGCTTAGCGAAGGGACAGGTCGGCCTTATGGCCCAGTACTTC	CASSLAKGQVGLMAQYF
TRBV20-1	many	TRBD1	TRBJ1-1	TGCAGTGCCCGCAACGTAAACCAGGGGGACAGCACTGAAGCTTTCTTT	CSARNVNQGDSTEAFF